This T cell receptor (beta chain) emerged from a study of control samples from healthy donors and cancer patients. Per the germline V gene, CDR1 is SGHRS and CDR2 is YFSETQ. The CDR3 loop spans 17 amino acids. V lost 4 bases and J lost 0; bases outside the gene matches: 12. Only in-frame clones appear in the TCRdb table, and some are missing; sequencing was by immunoSEQ multiplex PCR. The sample contains tens of thousands of clones, 75% to 95% of which appear only once. The sample taken for sequencing was PBMCs. The sequence derives from a woman aged 40 to 50 with head and neck cancer. The chain employs TRBV5-1 and TRBJ1-1, with TRBD1 matching over 7 bases. In DNA form, the CDR3 reads TGCGCCAGCAGCATACGTACAGGGGTAACCCTGAACACTGAAGCTTTCTTT. Amino acids: CASSIRTGVTLNTEAFF. The full variable domain, with the rest looked up from reference TRBV5-1 and TRBJ1-1, is KAGVTQTPRYLIKTRGQQVTLSCSPISGHRSVSWYQQTPGQGLQFLFEYFSETQRNKGNFPGRFSGRQFSNSRSEMNVSTLELGDSALYLCASSIRTGVTLNTEAFFGQGTRLTVV.